These 20 T cell receptor beta chains originate from one sample sequenced in a study of early stage breast cancer tumors. Assay used: immunoSEQ multiplex PCR; TCRdb lists only in-frame clones, some missing. The table has 25,000 to 30,000 clones, about 70% seen once. Source material: blood. These receptors came from a person between 50 and 60 years old with breast cancer.

The chain is built from TRBV5-4 and TRBJ1-1, with a weak D call TRBD1 (6 bases). Per germline, CDR1 SGHNT and CDR2 YYREEE (reference sequence). The CDR3 loop spans 15 amino acids. Trimming removed 4 bases from V and 5 bases from J, with 18 bases in between. The CDR3 DNA reads TGTGCCAGCAGCCCAATGAGGGGAGGGGGGACTGAAGCTTTCTTT. Its translation is CASSPMRGGGTEAFF.

V gene TRBV4-3 combines with J gene TRBJ1-5; D call uncertain. The CDR3 has 13 amino acids. V gave up 3 bases and J gave up 2 bases, with 5 bases separating them. The germline V gene has CDR1 LGHNA and CDR2 YSLEER. This chain's CDR3 is CASSQKGNQPQHF. In DNA form, the CDR3 reads TGCGCCAGCAGCCAGAAGGGCAATCAGCCCCAGCATTTT.

The rearrangement uses TRBV7-2 and TRBJ2-3; TRBD2 agrees at 12 bases. Germline V CDR1 and CDR2: SGHTA, FQGNSA. This CDR3 spans 17 amino acids. V shed 8 bases, J shed 1 base, and the junction held 10 bases outside the gene matches. CDR3 in DNA: TGTGCCAGCGTCAGGCTAGCGGGAGGGCCCCGCACAGATACGCAGTATTTT. It yields the protein CASVRLAGGPRTDTQYF.

The chain recombines TRBV6-5 with TRBJ2-7; TRBD1 might be the D (6 bases). The V end was cut by 0 bases, the J end by 2 bases, with 14 bases between. From germline, CDR1 is MNHEY and CDR2 SVGAGI. The CDR3 length is 16 residues. The CDR3 sequence is CASSYSLPDSAYEQYF. CDR3 in DNA: TGTGCCAGCAGTTACTCTCTCCCGGACAGCGCCTACGAGCAGTACTTC.

The chain recombines TRBV27 with TRBJ2-7; 8 bases fit TRBD1. Germline V CDR1 and CDR2: MNHEY, SMNVEV (reference sequence). The CDR3 covers 14 residues. The V segment lost 2 bases and the J segment 5 bases; nucleotides outside the gene matches: 5. Here the CDR3 reads CASSLAGQGNEQYF. In DNA, the CDR3 is TGTGCCAGCAGTTTAGCCGGACAGGGTAACGAGCAGTACTTC.

The CDR3 sequence: CASSPLRGFPTDTQYF. CDR3 coding DNA: TGTGCCAGCAGCCCCCTCCGGGGGTTCCCCACAGATACGCAGTATTTT. The chain uses TRBV11-2 and TRBJ2-3; D might be TRBD2 (6 bases). Germline CDR1 SGHAT, CDR2 FQNNGV. Trimming removed 5 bases at V and 2 bases at J, with 17 bases between. CDR3 length: 16 amino acids.

This clone was seen more than once but under ten times. This CDR3 is CASNFGGNTDTQYF. Written as DNA, the CDR3 is TGTGCCAGCAACTTCGGCGGGAACACAGATACGCAGTATTTT. The gene calls are TRBV2 and TRBJ2-3; maybe TRBD2 (6 bases). Germline lookup yields CDR1 SNHLY and CDR2 FYNNEI. The CDR3 has 14 residues. Trimming cost V 7 bases and J 2 bases, with 13 bases left between them.

The rearrangement links TRBV7-3 to TRBJ2-1; TRBD1 is a possible D gene (6 bases). Germline assignment: CDR1 SGHTA and CDR2 FQGTGA. V was clipped by 5 bases and J by 6 bases, with 11 bases between them. The CDR3 length is 13 residues. DNA for the CDR3: TGTGCCAGCAGCAACCGGGACATCAATGAGCAGTTCTTC. Residues: CASSNRDINEQFF.

This clone was seen once. The chain uses TRBV6-5 and TRBJ2-5; 8 positions agree with TRBD2. Trimming at V came to 4 bases and at J to 5 bases, leaving 12 bases not matched to a gene. This CDR3 is 16 amino acids long. Germline V gives CDR1 MNHEY, CDR2 SVGAGI. The CDR3 coding sequence is TGTGCCAGCAGTTCAGCGCTTCTAGCGGGTGGGGAGACCCAGTACTTC. As protein: CASSSALLAGGETQYF.

The rearrangement joins TRBV13 to TRBJ2-7; 13 bases are a match to TRBD2. After removal of 5 bases from V and 3 bases from J, the junction contained 7 bases not matched to a gene. Germline assignment: CDR1 PRHDT and CDR2 FYEKMQ (reference sequence). This CDR3 region has 16 residues. The DNA of the CDR3 is TGTGCCAGCAGCCCCAGGGGACTAGCGGGGAACTACGAGCAGTACTTC. It codes for CASSPRGLAGNYEQYF. Full variable domain (rest looked up from reference TRBV13 and TRBJ2-7): AAGVIQSPRHLIKEKRETATLKCYPIPRHDTVYWYQQGPGQDPQFLISFYEKMQSDKGSIPDRFSAQQFSDYHSELNMSSLELGDSALYFCASSPRGLAGNYEQYFGPGTRLTVT.

This clone was picked up a small number of times. V is TRBV27 and J is TRBJ1-1; maybe TRBD1 (6 bases). The germline V gene has CDR1 MNHEY and CDR2 SMNVEV (reference sequence). The CDR3 covers 12 residues. Trimming removed 6 bases from V and 1 base from J, with 6 bases in between. This CDR3 is CASRTGNTEAFF. The CDR3 bases are TGTGCCAGCAGGACAGGGAACACTGAAGCTTTCTTT.

The rearrangement links TRBV6-1 to TRBJ1-3; D is uncertain. This CDR3 comprises 14 residues. Trimming pared 2 bases from V and 5 bases from J, leaving 10 bases between. In germline, CDR1 is MNHNS, CDR2 SASEGT. The CDR3 coding sequence is TGTGCCAGCAGTGAAAAGACGGGTAGAAACACCATATATTTT. This translates into CASSEKTGRNTIYF.

The chain combines TRBV4-2 with TRBJ2-3; no clear D. From germline, CDR1 is LGHNA and CDR2 YNFKEQ. V lost 0 bases to trimming and J lost 4 bases, with 14 bases between them. The CDR3 covers 16 residues. In DNA, the CDR3 is TGTGCCAGCAGCCAAGAACGGCTAACCCTCCCAGATACGCAGTATTTT. The encoded protein is CASSQERLTLPDTQYF.

The chain joins TRBV6-5 to TRBJ1-5; TRBD1 aligns across 7 bases. The CDR3 has 16 residues. Germline V gives CDR1 MNHEY, CDR2 SVGAGI. J was trimmed by 0 bases and V by 4 bases; bases with no gene match: 6. CDR3: CASSFRDSYSNQPQHF. As DNA, the CDR3 is TGTGCCAGCAGTTTCCGGGACAGTTATAGCAATCAGCCCCAGCATTTT.

The rearrangement uses TRBV27 and TRBJ2-6; TRBD1 might be the D (5 bases). The germline V gene has CDR1 MNHEY and CDR2 SMNVEV (reference sequence). This CDR3 comprises 16 residues. V was trimmed by 3 bases and J by 4 bases, leaving 13 bases between them. CDR3 nucleotide sequence: TGTGCCAGCAGTTTTTCTTCAGGGCCCGGGGCCAACGTCCTGACTTTC. Its translation: CASSFSSGPGANVLTF.

The J gene is TRBJ2-6, the V gene TRBV19; 8 positions match TRBD1. Germline V gene lookup returns CDR1 LNHDA and CDR2 SQIVND (reference sequence). There are 20 residues in the CDR3. Unmatched junction bases numbered 14, after V lost 4 bases and J lost 0 bases. CDR3: CASSTDRERKRSSGANVLTF. The CDR3 region has the DNA TGTGCCAGTAGTACGGACAGGGAAAGGAAACGCAGCTCTGGGGCCAACGTCCTGACTTTC.

This sequence joins TRBV9 and TRBJ2-1; possibly TRBD2 for D (6 bases). CDR3 length: 16 residues. Trimming cost V 0 bases and J 2 bases, with 12 bases left between them. The germline CDR1 and CDR2 sequences are SGDLS and YYNGEE. The CDR3 loop is CASSVALAFAYNEQFF. The DNA of the CDR3 is TGTGCCAGCAGCGTAGCCCTAGCGTTTGCCTACAATGAGCAGTTCTTC.

V is TRBV7-2 and J is TRBJ2-3; TRBD2 matches 11 bases. Germline V gene data show CDR1 as SGHTA and CDR2 as FQGNSA. This CDR3 contains 18 residues. After removal of 0 bases from V and 5 bases from J, the junction contained 10 bases not matched to a gene. CDR3 sequence reads: CASSLALLSGRGVDTQYF. The DNA for the CDR3 is TGTGCCAGCAGCTTAGCGCTTCTTAGCGGGAGGGGAGTAGATACGCAGTATTTT.

The CDR3 is CASSLGQGGQPQHF. The CDR3 DNA reads as TGTGCCAGCAGCTTAGGACAGGGTGGTCAGCCCCAGCATTTT. V usage is TRBV11-2 and J usage is TRBJ1-5, with 7 bases that match TRBD1. CDR1 is SGHAT, CDR2 FQNNGV, per germline. Losses at the gene ends were 1 base for V and 6 bases for J; bases not matched to a gene: 3. CDR3 length: 14 residues.

The V and J genes are TRBV5-1 and TRBJ2-1, with no clear D. Trimming shortened V by 2 bases and J by 3 bases, and 6 bases separated the two germline ends. The CDR3 covers 13 residues. Germline CDR1 and CDR2: SGHRS and YFSETQ. As DNA, the CDR3 is TGCGCCAGCAGCTTATACCTCTACAATGAGCAGTTCTTC. Protein: CASSLYLYNEQFF.